The 15 T cell receptor beta chains below were found in one sample sequenced in a study of blood T cells in healthy people across ages. For the second PCR, which ran for about 6 to 11 cycles, a sample-barcoded 5' primer and a J-beta primer mix were used. TCRdb ran MiXCR on the 5' RACE reads and lists one entry per CDR3 protein. The sample lists 1.5 million to 2 million distinct CDR3 sequences, 30% to 40% occurring once. Material: blood. Source of these receptors: a human donor in good health.

This chain uses TRBV20-1 with TRBJ2-7, with TRBD2 identical over 10 bases. The CDR3 is 14 amino acids. V was pared by 1 base and J by 7 bases, with 7 bases of the junction left unmatched. Germline assignment: CDR1 DFQATT and CDR2 SNEGSKA (reference sequence). The CDR3 spells CSARASGRAGEQYF. The CDR3 DNA follows: TGCAGTGCTAGAGCCAGCGGGAGGGCAGGGGAGCAGTACTTC.

This clonotype was seen a handful of times. The chain is built from TRBV12-3 or TRBV12-4 and TRBJ1-2, with a weak D call TRBD1 (5 bases). V was clipped by 5 bases and J by 0 bases, with 16 bases between them. The CDR3 is 16 amino acids. CDR3 protein: CASSILEDSTNYGYTF. The CDR3 DNA sequence: TGTGCCAGCAGTATATTGGAAGACAGTACTAACTATGGCTACACCTTC.

The chain uses TRBV27 and TRBJ2-1; no clear D gene. The CDR3 sequence is 11 residues long. V was cut by 6 bases and J by 6 bases, with 6 bases left in between. Germline V gene sequence: CDR1 MNHEY, CDR2 SMNVEV (reference sequence). The CDR3 is CASSGSNEQFF. CDR3 sequence (DNA): TGTGCCAGCAGCGGATCCAATGAGCAGTTCTTC.

The rearrangement links TRBV20-1 to TRBJ1-5; D not certain. Germline values: CDR1 DFQATT, CDR2 SNEGSKA (reference sequence). The V end was cut by 6 bases, the J end by 0 bases, with 15 bases between. There are 15 residues in the CDR3. The CDR3 is CSAIDRTNSNQPQHF. CDR3 sequence (DNA): TGCAGTGCCATAGATAGGACTAATAGCAATCAGCCCCAGCATTTT.

This clonotype was seen more than once but under ten times. The chain has TRBV12-3 or TRBV12-4 and TRBJ2-3; TRBD2 is a possible D gene (5 bases). The CDR3 contains 15 residues. The ends were cut back, 7 bases at V and 4 bases at J, with 18 bases in the middle. The CDR3 is CASTPTRGLPDTQYF. The CDR3 DNA is TGTGCCAGCACGCCGACGCGAGGGTTGCCAGATACGCAGTATTTT.

The chain is built from TRBV2 and TRBJ2-5, with D perhaps assigned TRBD1 or TRBD2 (5 bases each). CDR1 and CDR2 (germline): SNHLY, FYNNEI. The CDR3 contains 13 residues. V lost 3 bases, J lost 4 bases, and 9 bases lay in between. As DNA, the CDR3 is TGTGCCAGCAGTGATGGGGGTCGAGAGACCCAGTACTTC. Amino acid sequence: CASSDGGRETQYF.

The gene calls are TRBV5-5 and TRBJ1-1; D call uncertain. Germline CDR1 and CDR2: SGHKS and YYEKEE (reference sequence). The germline V and J ends were trimmed by 0 bases and 1 base, with 13 bases remaining between them. The CDR3 has 16 amino acids. The CDR3 loop is CASSLARRRRNTEAFF. In DNA, the CDR3 is TGTGCCAGCAGCTTGGCCCGGAGGCGACGGAACACTGAAGCTTTCTTT. Full variable domain (rest looked up from reference TRBV5-5 and TRBJ1-1): DAGVTQSPTHLIKTRGQQVTLRCSPISGHKSVSWYQQVLGQGPQFIFQYYEKEERGRGNFPDRFSARQFPNYSSELNVNALLLGDSALYLCASSLARRRRNTEAFFGQGTRLTVV.

The table lists this clonotype with a few counts. The chain links TRBV20-1 to TRBJ1-1; D is undetermined. The CDR3 loop spans 12 amino acids. The ends were cut back, 3 bases at V and 5 bases at J, with 10 bases in the middle. Germline loops: CDR1 DFQATT, CDR2 SNEGSKA (reference sequence). The CDR3 here is CSARVGGTEAFF. The CDR3 nucleotides are TGCAGTGCTAGGGTGGGAGGGACTGAAGCTTTCTTT.

The chain links TRBV7-2 to TRBJ1-2; D not resolved. The germline gives CDR1 SGHTA, CDR2 FQGNSA. CDR3 length equals 15 residues. Between the trimmed V and J ends, which lost 1 base and 4 bases, there was a span of 13 bases. CDR3 amino acids: CASSLDMRSSYGYTF. CDR3 coding DNA: TGTGCCAGCAGCTTAGATATGAGATCTTCCTATGGCTACACCTTC.

The gene calls are TRBV7-3 and TRBJ2-1, with D perhaps TRBD1 (6 bases). The germline CDR1 and CDR2 sequences are SGHTA and FQGTGA. The length of the CDR3 is 16 residues. Trimming cost V 1 base and J 3 bases, with 13 bases left between them. The CDR3 sequence is CASSLIPGVSYNEQFF. The CDR3 nucleotides read TGTGCCAGCAGCTTAATACCAGGGGTAAGCTACAATGAGCAGTTCTTC.

This clonotype came up once. The chain has TRBV12-3 or TRBV12-4 and TRBJ1-3; possible D gene TRBD1, 5 bases. This CDR3 has 14 residues. V lost 6 bases and J lost 0, with 9 bases in between. The CDR3: CASSYDSSGNTIYF. The DNA of the CDR3 is TGTGCCAGCAGCTATGACAGCTCTGGAAACACCATATATTTT.

The chain uses TRBV29-1 and TRBJ1-1; D gene uncertain. CDR3 length: 16 amino acids. V gave up 7 bases and J gave up 0 bases, with 21 bases separating them. Germline assignment: CDR1 SQVTM and CDR2 ANQGSEA. The CDR3 spells CSAGAGVPAMNTEAFF. DNA for the CDR3: TGCAGCGCCGGAGCTGGGGTCCCGGCGATGAACACTGAAGCTTTCTTT.

In DNA form, the CDR3 reads TGTGCCACCAGCAGAGAAGCGAGCCCGACTGGAAACACCATATATTTT. It codes for CATSREASPTGNTIYF. The genes are TRBV15 and TRBJ1-3; no clear D. Trimming took off 0 bases at V and 2 bases at J, with 11 bases between the two ends. Germline-derived CDR1 and CDR2 are LNHNV and YYDKDF (reference sequence). The CDR3 extends over 16 amino acids.

This clonotype was detected a few times. J is TRBJ2-5 and V is TRBV16, with unresolved D. CDR3 length: 13 amino acids. V was pared by 7 bases and J by 1 base, with 10 bases between. From germline, CDR1 is KGHSY and CDR2 FQNENV. The CDR3: CASNRRIQETQYF. CDR3 sequence (DNA): TGTGCCAGCAACCGACGGATCCAAGAGACCCAGTACTTC.

This clonotype was recorded many times. In nucleotides, the CDR3 is TGTGCCAGCAGCTTAGTTGGGACGGCCTATGGCTACACCTTC. It is translated as CASSLVGTAYGYTF. The chain is built from TRBV7-2 and TRBJ1-2; D might be TRBD1 (5 bases). Germline lookup yields CDR1 SGHTA and CDR2 FQGNSA. This CDR3 region has 14 residues. V dropped 1 base and J dropped 4 bases, with 10 bases sitting between them.